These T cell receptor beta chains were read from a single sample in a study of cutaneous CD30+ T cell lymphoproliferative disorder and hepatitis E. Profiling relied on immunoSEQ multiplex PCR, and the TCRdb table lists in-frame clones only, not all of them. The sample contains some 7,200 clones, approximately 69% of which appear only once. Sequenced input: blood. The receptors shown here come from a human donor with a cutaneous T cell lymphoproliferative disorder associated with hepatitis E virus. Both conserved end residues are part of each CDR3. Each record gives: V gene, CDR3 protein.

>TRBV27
CASSAAGTGKYEQYF
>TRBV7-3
CASSPGQDPGDGYTF
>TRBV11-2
CASSSKLPPWADVLHF
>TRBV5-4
CASSFLTENTEAFF
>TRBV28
CASSSGQLNTEAFF
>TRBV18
CASSPAGDNSPLHF
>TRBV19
CASSISGPKETQYF
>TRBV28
CASSLRLGSGNTIYF
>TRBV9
CASSAGQLGETQYF
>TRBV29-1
CSVAALNTEAFF
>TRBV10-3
CAISEPTVSGNTIYF
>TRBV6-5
CASSYSSGGAYEQYF
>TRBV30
CAWSVEANYGYTF
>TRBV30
CAWNVYRETTYEQYF
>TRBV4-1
CASSQAGTGGSPLHF
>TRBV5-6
CASSPLTGLSTEAFF
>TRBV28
CASSRSTVRQPQHF
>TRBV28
CASSSQTQPQHF
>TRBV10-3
CATTPEGNTIYF
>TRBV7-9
CASSEGWGQFF
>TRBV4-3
CASSWGAGDGYTF
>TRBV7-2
CASSLGLGAGGQPQHF
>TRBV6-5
CASSEWRGGRQFF
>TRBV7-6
CASSTPRGGQDTEAFF
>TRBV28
CASSSPTGYGYTF
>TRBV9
CASSGHGETQYF
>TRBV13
CASSRQADSGNTIYF
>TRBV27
CASSHPGFKGAYEQYF
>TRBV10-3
CAAREGPTDYGYTF
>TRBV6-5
CASSWDSTDTQYF
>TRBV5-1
CASSSGQGNGYTF
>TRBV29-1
CSAILAGNEQFF
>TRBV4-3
CASSQVFSSGANVLTF
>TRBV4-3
CASSPGSDAYNEQFF
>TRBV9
CASSAGDSPNYGYTF
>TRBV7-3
CASSPRTGDAITEAFF
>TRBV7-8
CASSLDISEYYEQYF
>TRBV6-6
CASTQGGYGYTF
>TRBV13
CASSLLTGALNTEAFF
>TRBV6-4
CASSGQANQPQHF
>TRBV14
CASSLSHGTANSPLHF
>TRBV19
CASSNAGADTQYF
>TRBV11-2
CASSLAASGSYEQYF
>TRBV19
CASSPLGNNEQFF
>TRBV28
CASRSGQGATDTQYF
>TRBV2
CASTGLAEQFF
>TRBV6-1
CASSEAPGQGNQPQHF
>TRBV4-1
CASSQDLRGYEQYF
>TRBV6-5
CASSYLQNTEAFF
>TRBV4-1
CASSQLAVGTGELFF
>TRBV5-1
CASSLERPGGTEAFF
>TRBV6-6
CASSSHWGNTEAFF
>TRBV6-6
CASSSGLVSDTQYF